A selection of T cell receptor beta chains follows, all from one sample in a study of control samples from healthy donors and cancer patients. TCRdb's table, derived via immunoSEQ multiplex PCR, lists solely in-frame clones and lacks some. The sample records fewer than 70,000 clones, approximately 80% being singletons. The specimen sequenced was PBMCs. Every receptor here comes from a woman aged 45-60 years with lung cancer. Each CDR3 is given with its conserved first and last residue. Each record gives: J gene, clone size, D gene, CDR3 length, V gene, CDR3 DNA, CDR3 protein. D genes are given only for firm matches. Clone size, where shown, is once, few, many, or a class for clones that have expanded.

J: TRBJ2-1; size: NA; D: NA; length: 13; V: TRBV29-1; DNA: TGCAGCATTGTCGGGGGACCTCTCAATGAGCAGTTCTTC; CDR3: CSIVGGPLNEQFF
J: TRBJ2-7; size: few; D: TRBD1; length: 17; V: TRBV27; DNA: TGTGCCAGCAGTATTCGGACAGGGGGACTAGTAATAGGCGAGCAGTACTTC; CDR3: CASSIRTGGLVIGEQYF
J: TRBJ1-1; size: NA; D: NA; length: 13; V: TRBV19; DNA: TGTGCCAGTAGTGAAGCCTGGTTCACTGAAGCTTTCTTT; CDR3: CASSEAWFTEAFF
J: TRBJ2-7; size: NA; D: TRBD2; length: 15; V: TRBV20-1; DNA: TGCAGTGCTAGTGGAACTAGCGGGGCCCCCTACGAGCAGTACTTC; CDR3: CSASGTSGAPYEQYF
J: TRBJ2-7; size: NA; D: NA; length: 14; V: TRBV27; DNA: TGTGCCAGCAGTCCCCGACAGGGAGGCTACGAGCAGTACTTC; CDR3: CASSPRQGGYEQYF
J: TRBJ2-3; size: NA; D: TRBD2; length: 15; V: TRBV28; DNA: TGTGCCAGCAGTTCGCTAGCGGGGGGAGCAGATACGCAGTATTTT; CDR3: CASSSLAGGADTQYF
J: TRBJ2-7; size: NA; D: TRBD1; length: 15; V: TRBV7-8; DNA: TGTGCCAGCAGCTTAGGGACAGGCCACTCCTACGAGCAGTACTTC; CDR3: CASSLGTGHSYEQYF
J: TRBJ2-3; size: NA; D: NA; length: 14; V: TRBV5-1; DNA: TGCGCCAGCAGCTTGCAAGGGTACACAGATACGCAGTATTTT; CDR3: CASSLQGYTDTQYF
J: TRBJ1-1; size: NA; D: NA; length: 11; V: TRBV28; DNA: TGTGCCAGCCCATCAGACACTGAAGCTTTCTTT; CDR3: CASPSDTEAFF
J: TRBJ2-5; size: NA; D: NA; length: 12; V: TRBV5-1; DNA: TGCGCCAGCAGCGAGGCTATGGAGACCCAGTACTTC; CDR3: CASSEAMETQYF
J: TRBJ1-5; size: NA; D: NA; length: 15; V: TRBV27; DNA: TGTGCCAGCAGTTTATCTACGGTGAACAATCAGCCCCAGCATTTT; CDR3: CASSLSTVNNQPQHF
J: TRBJ2-7; size: NA; D: TRBD1; length: 15; V: TRBV27; DNA: TGTGCCAGCAGTTTGGGGACAGGGGGCGTTTACGAGCAGTACTTC; CDR3: CASSLGTGGVYEQYF
J: TRBJ1-3; size: NA; D: NA; length: 15; V: TRBV7-9; DNA: TGTGCCAGCAGCTTAATGGCGTTGGAAGGAAACACCATATATTTT; CDR3: CASSLMALEGNTIYF
J: TRBJ1-1; size: NA; D: TRBD1; length: 14; V: TRBV29-1; DNA: TGCAGCGTTAGAGTTCAGGGGGCGGACACTGAAGCTTTCTTT; CDR3: CSVRVQGADTEAFF
J: TRBJ2-2; size: NA; D: NA; length: 14; V: TRBV5-1; DNA: TGCGCCAGCAGCTTTCAGGTCGCCACCGGGGAGCTGTTTTTT; CDR3: CASSFQVATGELFF
J: TRBJ2-7; size: NA; D: TRBD1; length: 14; V: TRBV6-5; DNA: TGTGCCAGCAGTTCCGCAACAGGGGGCGACGAGCAGTACTTC; CDR3: CASSSATGGDEQYF
J: TRBJ1-5; size: NA; D: TRBD1; length: 13; V: TRBV6-6; DNA: TGTGCCAGCAGTACAGGGGCCGACGGAACCCAGCATTTT; CDR3: CASSTGADGTQHF
J: TRBJ1-6; size: NA; D: NA; length: 13; V: TRBV5-4; DNA: TGTGCCAGCAGCTTGGACGGGAATTCACCCCTCCACTTT; CDR3: CASSLDGNSPLHF
J: TRBJ2-7; size: once; D: NA; length: 15; V: TRBV27; DNA: TGTGCCGGCAGTCCGCGATTCCTACAGGGCGGCGAGCAGTACTTC; CDR3: CAGSPRFLQGGEQYF
J: TRBJ1-1; size: NA; D: TRBD1; length: 16; V: TRBV5-1; DNA: TGCGCCAGCAGCTTGAGGCCCGGGACAGGGGGCACTGAAGCTTTCTTT; CDR3: CASSLRPGTGGTEAFF
J: TRBJ2-1; size: once; D: NA; length: 14; V: TRBV7-9; DNA: TGTGCCAGCAGCTTAGAGGCAGGCCCCTCTCGGGATTTCTTC; CDR3: CASSLEAGPSRDFF
J: TRBJ1-1; size: NA; D: TRBD1; length: 13; V: TRBV9; DNA: TGTGCCAGCAGCGTAGAGGGGGCCACTGAAGCTTTCTTT; CDR3: CASSVEGATEAFF
J: TRBJ1-3; size: NA; D: TRBD1; length: 16; V: TRBV7-2; DNA: TGTGCCAGCAGCTCCACCCCGGGACAGGGAGGAAACACCATATATTTT; CDR3: CASSSTPGQGGNTIYF
J: TRBJ1-1; size: NA; D: TRBD1; length: 14; V: TRBV4-1; DNA: TGCGCCAGCAGCAAAACGACAGGGAATGTTGAAGCTTTCTTT; CDR3: CASSKTTGNVEAFF
J: TRBJ2-5; size: NA; D: NA; length: 13; V: TRBV6-5; DNA: TGTGCCAGCATTGGGGGCAGAGGGGAGACCCAGTACTTC; CDR3: CASIGGRGETQYF
J: TRBJ1-1; size: NA; D: NA; length: 14; V: TRBV11-2; DNA: TGTGCCAGCAGCTTAACATACCTGAACACTGAAGCTTTCTTT; CDR3: CASSLTYLNTEAFF
J: TRBJ1-2; size: NA; D: TRBD1; length: 16; V: TRBV28; DNA: TGTGCCAGCAGTCTGATTGACAGGGGGAATGTCTATGGCTACACCTTC; CDR3: CASSLIDRGNVYGYTF
J: TRBJ2-5; size: NA; D: NA; length: 13; V: TRBV5-1; DNA: TGCGCCAGCAGCTTGGTCGGGGGTGAGACCCAGTACTTC; CDR3: CASSLVGGETQYF
J: TRBJ1-2; size: NA; D: TRBD1; length: 16; V: TRBV6-6; DNA: TGTGCCAGCAGTTACTCGATGGCACAGGGGAAGAATGGCTACACCTTC; CDR3: CASSYSMAQGKNGYTF
J: TRBJ1-1; size: NA; D: NA; length: 14; V: TRBV19; DNA: TGTGCCAGTAGTATGGAGGGGGGGAACACTGAAGCTTTCTTT; CDR3: CASSMEGGNTEAFF
J: TRBJ2-3; size: NA; D: TRBD2; length: 15; V: TRBV29-1; DNA: TGCAGCGTTGGGGCTAGCGGTATTAGCACAGATACGCAGTATTTT; CDR3: CSVGASGISTDTQYF
J: TRBJ2-7; size: NA; D: NA; length: 12; V: TRBV29-1; DNA: TGCAGCCACAGGGAAAACACAGGGGAGCAGTACTTC; CDR3: CSHRENTGEQYF
J: TRBJ2-7; size: NA; D: NA; length: 14; V: TRBV10-3; DNA: TGTGCCATCAGTGACCCGGGACCATCCTCCGAGCAGTACTTC; CDR3: CAISDPGPSSEQYF
J: TRBJ1-2; size: NA; D: TRBD1; length: 13; V: TRBV6-2/TRBV6-3; DNA: TGTGCCAGCAGTTCCGACAGGGACTATGGCTACACCTTC; CDR3: CASSSDRDYGYTF
J: TRBJ1-5; size: NA; D: TRBD1; length: 16; V: TRBV19; DNA: TGTGCCAGTAGTATTACGGAGGGACAGGTGGGTATGTCCCAGCATTTT; CDR3: CASSITEGQVGMSQHF
J: TRBJ2-5; size: NA; D: TRBD2; length: 14; V: TRBV7-9; DNA: TGTGCCAGCAGCTTAGATTGGGAGGGGGAGACCCAGTACTTC; CDR3: CASSLDWEGETQYF
J: TRBJ1-5; size: once; D: TRBD1; length: 13; V: TRBV12-3/TRBV12-4; DNA: TGTGCCACCGGGACAGGCCCCAATCAGCCCCAGCATTTT; CDR3: CATGTGPNQPQHF
J: TRBJ2-2; size: NA; D: TRBD2; length: 17; V: TRBV4-3; DNA: TGCGCCAGCAGCCAAGATCCGCGGGGGGGCGCCACCGGGGAGCTGTTTTTT; CDR3: CASSQDPRGGATGELFF
J: TRBJ2-1; size: NA; D: NA; length: 12; V: TRBV7-3; DNA: TGTGCCAGCAGCTCCTTTAACAATGAGCAGTTCTTC; CDR3: CASSSFNNEQFF
J: TRBJ1-2; size: NA; D: TRBD1; length: 13; V: TRBV3-1/TRBV3-2; DNA: TGTGCCAGCAGCCAACGGACAGGGCATGGCTACACCTTC; CDR3: CASSQRTGHGYTF
J: TRBJ1-2; size: NA; D: NA; length: 12; V: TRBV6-6; DNA: TGTGCCAGCAGTTACGACGGGTATGGCTACACCTTC; CDR3: CASSYDGYGYTF
J: TRBJ2-3; size: NA; D: NA; length: 14; V: TRBV9; DNA: TGTGCCAGCAGCGTAGGCGACCACACAGATACGCAGTATTTT; CDR3: CASSVGDHTDTQYF
J: TRBJ2-6; size: NA; D: NA; length: 15; V: TRBV19; DNA: TGTGCCAGTACCCCAGACAGCTCTGGGGCCAACGTCCTGACTTTC; CDR3: CASTPDSSGANVLTF
J: TRBJ2-3; size: NA; D: NA; length: 16; V: TRBV5-1; DNA: TGCGCCAGCAGCTTGGTAGACCAGGGGACAACAGATACGCAGTATTTT; CDR3: CASSLVDQGTTDTQYF
J: TRBJ1-2; size: NA; D: NA; length: 10; V: TRBV6-6; DNA: TGTGCCAGCAGGGACGGTGGCTACACCTTC; CDR3: CASRDGGYTF
J: TRBJ2-7; size: NA; D: NA; length: 13; V: TRBV9; DNA: TGTGCCAGCAGCATAGGGCCCACGGACGAGCAGTACTTC; CDR3: CASSIGPTDEQYF
J: TRBJ1-1; size: NA; D: NA; length: 12; V: TRBV12-3/TRBV12-4; DNA: TGTGCCAGCAGTTTAAGAACCACTGAAGCTTTCTTT; CDR3: CASSLRTTEAFF
J: TRBJ2-2; size: NA; D: NA; length: 16; V: TRBV5-4; DNA: TGTGCCAGCAGCTCATCCGGGACTTCGAACACCGGGGAGCTGTTTTTT; CDR3: CASSSSGTSNTGELFF
J: TRBJ1-1; size: once; D: NA; length: 14; V: TRBV25-1; DNA: TGTGCCAGCAGTGTGTTAGGTTCGAACACTGAAGCTTTCTTT; CDR3: CASSVLGSNTEAFF
J: TRBJ1-1; size: NA; D: NA; length: 13; V: TRBV7-2; DNA: TGTGCCAGCAGCTTAGCGTGGATAACTGAAGCTTTCTTT; CDR3: CASSLAWITEAFF
J: TRBJ1-1; size: NA; D: NA; length: 13; V: TRBV19; DNA: TGTGCCAGTAAAATCCCCGCCGGGACTGAAGCTTTCTTT; CDR3: CASKIPAGTEAFF
J: TRBJ2-7; size: NA; D: NA; length: 13; V: TRBV7-9; DNA: TGTGCCAGCAGCCCCTATGGCGCGCACGAGCAGTACTTC; CDR3: CASSPYGAHEQYF